This T cell receptor (beta chain) was recorded in a study of T cell changes during pregnancy in multiple sclerosis. Assay: immunoSEQ multiplex PCR; the TCRdb copy retains only in-frame clones and omits some. The sample has 35,000 to 45,000 clones, 87% seen once. Trimming pared 4 bases from V and 7 bases from J, leaving 14 bases between. CDR3 length: 14 amino acids. The germline CDR1 and CDR2 sequences are SGHTS and YDEGEE. This receptor was taken from a female donor with multiple sclerosis, enrolled in a pregnancy study. The chain employs TRBV5-8 and TRBJ1-4; TRBD1 might be the D (5 bases). Material: CD4+ T cells from peripheral blood mononuclear cells, obtained after pregnancy. CDR3 loop: CASSRGHGGEKLFF. CDR3 DNA: TGTGCCAGCAGCCGGGGCCACGGGGGTGAAAAACTGTTTTTT.